This T cell receptor beta chain was observed in a study of shared clonotypes between healthy human individuals. The table came from immunoSEQ multiplex PCR; TCRdb's copy has only in-frame clones and leaves some out. The sample lists some 2,400,000 clones, approximately 95% occurring once. Worth noting for this clone: Other nucleotide sequences from this sample produce the same CDR3.

The CDR3 is 13 amino acids. CDR1 is KGHSH and CDR2 is LQKENI in the germline V gene. Trimming took off 3 bases at V and 4 bases at J, with 8 bases between the two ends. The sequencing input was naive CD4+ T cells sorted from blood. Subset defined: CD45RA+ positively selected. V gene TRBV18 combines with J gene TRBJ2-3; D uncertain. The TCR sequence derives from a man aged 18 to 35 in good health. CDR3 sequence: CASSPPSPDTQYF. The CDR3 DNA sequence: TGTGCCAGCTCACCTCCATCGCCAGATACGCAGTATTTT.